What follows are 21 T cell receptor beta chains derived from one specimen sequenced in a study of control samples from healthy donors and cancer patients (dated by TCRdb to 2019 to 2021). The library was generated by the immunoSEQ multiplex PCR assay. This immuneACCESS table, as held by TCRdb, lists in-frame sequences with V and J called but not all clones. Of the missing ones, under half trace to an unresolved V gene in checked studies; the others have no known cause. The sample table lists 400,000 to 500,000 clones, approximately 90% of them with a count of one. The ten largest clones represent 5.5% to 7.5% of the sample. Input material: PBMCs. The receptor set was obtained from a man aged 40-49 years with head and neck cancer.

V and J are TRBV7-2 and TRBJ2-5, with TRBD2 matching 12 bases. This CDR3 is 17 amino acids long. V was clipped by 2 bases and J by 5 bases; unmatched bases: 9. CDR1 is SGHTA and CDR2 is FQGNSA in the germline V gene. CDR3 protein: CASSLRGPSGGAETQYF. As DNA, the CDR3 is TGTGCCAGCAGCTTAAGGGGACCTAGCGGGGGGGCGGAGACCCAGTACTTC. Full variable domain (missing parts from reference TRBV7-2 and TRBJ2-5): GAGVSQSPSNKVTEKGKDVELRCDPISGHTALYWYRQSLGQGLEFLIYFQGNSAPDKSGLPSDRFSAERTGGSVSTLTIQRTQQEDSAVYLCASSLRGPSGGAETQYFGPGTRLLVL.

The genes are TRBV7-8 and TRBJ2-5, with a weak D call TRBD2 (6 bases). V was trimmed by 4 bases and J by 4 bases, leaving 13 bases between them. Germline V lookup: CDR1 SGHVS, CDR2 FQNEAQ. The CDR3 has 14 residues. As DNA, the CDR3 is TGTGCCAGCAGCTGGGGACTGGGGGGAGAGACCCAGTACTTC. Translation gives CASSWGLGGETQYF.

The chain is built from TRBV25-1 and TRBJ1-3; 7 nucleotides align to TRBD1. V lost 3 bases to trimming and J lost 0 bases; unmatched junction nucleotides: 11. There are 18 residues in the CDR3. CDR1 is MGHDK and CDR2 is SYGVNS in the germline V gene. CDR3: CASSEDRSPRGSGNTIYF. As DNA, the CDR3 is TGTGCCAGCAGTGAGGACAGGTCGCCGCGGGGCTCTGGAAACACCATATATTTT.

The chain links TRBV5-1 to TRBJ1-5, with 8 bases fitting TRBD1. CDR3 length equals 13 residues. The germline V gene has CDR1 SGHRS and CDR2 YFSETQ. The V segment lost 3 bases and the J segment 4 bases; nucleotides outside the gene matches: 0. CDR3 DNA sequence: TGCGCCAGCAGCTGGACAGGGAATCAGCCCCAGCATTTT. This encodes CASSWTGNQPQHF.

The rearrangement joins TRBV18 to TRBJ1-3, with a weak D call TRBD1 (6 bases). The germline V gene has CDR1 KGHSH and CDR2 LQKENI. V lost 5 bases and J lost 0, with 17 bases in between. CDR3 length equals 17 residues. CDR3 sequence: CASSGPIRTASGNTIYF. As DNA, the CDR3 is TGTGCCAGCTCAGGGCCTATCAGGACAGCCTCTGGAAACACCATATATTTT.

The rearrangement uses TRBV2 and TRBJ2-3; 11 nucleotides match TRBD2. V trimming: 4 bases; J trimming: 3 bases; junction bases outside the gene matches: 9. In germline, CDR1 is SNHLY, CDR2 FYNNEI. There are 17 residues in the CDR3. The CDR3 loop reads CASSVHLTSGGTDTQYF. CDR3 bases: TGTGCCAGCAGTGTACACTTAACTAGCGGGGGTACAGATACGCAGTATTTT.

V usage is TRBV28 and J usage is TRBJ1-5, with D perhaps matching TRBD1 (6 bases). Between the trimmed V and J ends, which lost 7 bases and 1 base, there was a span of 11 bases. This CDR3 is built from 14 residues. CDR1 and CDR2 from the germline V gene are MDHEN and SYDVKM. Written as DNA, the CDR3 is TGTGCCAGCATTTGGAGGGGGAGCAATCAGCCCCAGCATTTT. Amino acids: CASIWRGSNQPQHF.

About this clone itself: Other DNA sequences in the sample encode the same CDR3. The chain carries TRBV11-3 and TRBJ2-5, with D unresolved. The V and J ends lost 1 base and 5 bases respectively, with 5 bases between them. The CDR3 covers 12 residues. Germline V lookup: CDR1 SGHNT, CDR2 YENEEA. DNA of the CDR3: TGTGCCAGCAGCTTAGGGGCTGAGACCCAGTACTTC. Translation: CASSLGAETQYF.

This clone was recorded only once. The chain has TRBV6-5 and TRBJ1-2; the match to TRBD1 covers 7 bases. Germline V lookup: CDR1 MNHEY, CDR2 SVGAGI. CDR3 length equals 15 residues. V gave up 4 bases and J gave up 2 bases; unmatched junction bases: 7. The CDR3: CASSWGGTDNYGYTF. The CDR3 region has the DNA TGTGCCAGCAGTTGGGGAGGGACAGACAACTATGGCTACACCTTC.

The rearrangement uses TRBV2 and TRBJ1-1; D remains ambiguous. Per the germline V gene, CDR1 is SNHLY and CDR2 is FYNNEI. This CDR3 has 15 residues. Trimming left V 6 bases short and J 1 base short, with 15 bases between. In DNA, the CDR3 is TGTGCCAGCAGCCTAGCGAGGACGGCGAACACTGAAGCTTTCTTT. It codes for CASSLARTANTEAFF.

This clone was counted between two and nine times. The genes are TRBV6-1 and TRBJ2-4; D is possibly TRBD1 (6 bases). Germline assignment: CDR1 MNHNS and CDR2 SASEGT. The V and J ends lost 0 bases and 8 bases respectively, with 17 bases between them. The CDR3 totals 16 residues. As DNA, the CDR3 is TGTGCCAGCAGTGAAGCATCGATCTCCAGGGGAGACATTCAGTACTTC. This gives the protein CASSEASISRGDIQYF.

V and J are TRBV6-5 and TRBJ1-6, with a weak D call TRBD1 (5 bases). The germline V gene encodes CDR1 MNHEY and CDR2 SVGAGI. The CDR3 spans 14 residues. Trimming cost V 3 bases and J 7 bases, with 10 bases left between them. This CDR3 reads CASSYRGGNSPLHF. CDR3 nucleotide sequence: TGTGCCAGCAGTTATAGGGGAGGAAATTCACCCCTCCACTTT.

The V gene is TRBV3-1 (or the pseudogene TRBV3-2), the J gene TRBJ1-5; 7 nucleotides line up with TRBD1. Germline lookup yields CDR1 LGHDT and CDR2 YNNKEL (reference sequence). Trimming took 3 bases from V and 7 from J; bases not matched to a gene: 6. The length of the CDR3 is 14 residues. This CDR3 is CASSHRTGGQPQHF. The CDR3 coding sequence is TGTGCCAGCAGCCACCGGACAGGAGGGCAGCCCCAGCATTTT.

This clone has only one observation. The chain combines TRBV19 with TRBJ1-3; no firm D call. V shed 0 bases and J shed 4 bases, with 13 bases lying between them. CDR1 is LNHDA, CDR2 SQIVND, per germline (reference sequence). There are 16 residues in the CDR3. This CDR3 reads CASSIDQVSTGNTIYF. The CDR3 DNA reads TGTGCCAGTAGTATAGATCAGGTCTCGACCGGAAACACCATATATTTT.

The rearrangement uses TRBV15 and TRBJ2-2, with a tentative D call TRBD1 (5 bases). Germline CDR1 is LNHNV and CDR2 is YYDKDF (reference sequence). The CDR3 length is 15 residues. Trimming shortened V by 1 base and J by 1 base, and 7 bases separated the two germline ends. CDR3 region: CATSRGQMNTGELFF. The DNA for the CDR3 is TGTGCCACCAGCAGAGGACAGATGAACACCGGGGAGCTGTTTTTT.

V gene TRBV13 combines with J gene TRBJ1-5; TRBD1 is a possible D gene (5 bases). Germline CDR1 PRHDT, CDR2 FYEKMQ (reference sequence). The V end was cut by 4 bases, the J end by 4 bases, with 11 bases between. The length of the CDR3 is 14 residues. The CDR3 sequence: CASSSGRGNQPQHF. In DNA, the CDR3 is TGTGCCAGCAGCTCCGGACGGGGGAATCAGCCCCAGCATTTT. Together with reference TRBV13 and TRBJ1-5, the CDR3 gives the full variable domain: AAGVIQSPRHLIKEKRETATLKCYPIPRHDTVYWYQQGPGQDPQFLISFYEKMQSDKGSIPDRFSAQQFSDYHSELNMSSLELGDSALYFCASSSGRGNQPQHFGDGTRLSIL.

The chain combines TRBV5-4 with TRBJ2-2; the D gene is possibly TRBD1 (6 bases). The CDR3 has 15 amino acids. Trimming stripped 0 bases from V and 4 bases from J, with 10 bases between. Per the germline V gene, CDR1 is SGHNT and CDR2 is YYREEE (reference sequence). As DNA, the CDR3 is TGTGCCAGCAGCTTGGACGGACAGATCACCGGGGAGCTGTTTTTT. It yields the protein CASSLDGQITGELFF.

With respect to this clone: With a much larger clone just one base away, this may be a read error. CDR3 nucleotides: TGTGCCAGCAGTGGCTGGGGGTTTGGCTCGCCCCAGCATTTT. This translates into CASSGWGFGSPQHF. The gene calls are TRBV2 and TRBJ1-5; TRBD1 might be the D (5 bases). The ends were cut back, 4 bases at V and 9 bases at J, with 16 bases in the middle. The CDR3 loop spans 14 amino acids. Germline V gene lookup returns CDR1 SNHLY and CDR2 FYNNEI.

The rearrangement joins TRBV28 to TRBJ2-1; the D is unclear. Trimming removed 3 bases from V and 0 bases from J, with 12 bases in between. Germline V gives CDR1 MDHEN, CDR2 SYDVKM. The CDR3 runs 16 residues. DNA for the CDR3: TGTGCCAGCAGTTTTCTCTTGCGGAGCTCCTACAATGAGCAGTTCTTC. This translates into CASSFLLRSSYNEQFF.

The chain is built from TRBV7-2 and TRBJ2-7; possible D gene TRBD1, 6 bases. Germline V gene data show CDR1 as SGHTA and CDR2 as FQGNSA. The CDR3 loop spans 13 amino acids. V lost 5 bases, J lost 2 bases, and 10 bases lay in between. In DNA, the CDR3 is TGTGCCAGCAGCCCCACAGGGACCTACGAGCAGTACTTC. This gives the protein CASSPTGTYEQYF.

V gene TRBV29-1 combines with J gene TRBJ1-1, with D hard to call. Germline CDR1 SQVTM, CDR2 ANQGSEA. V lost 4 bases and J 5 bases, leaving 5 bases between the germline ends. The CDR3 has 10 amino acids. CDR3 in DNA: TGCAGCGTTGCTGTAACTGAAGCTTTCTTT. It yields the protein CSVAVTEAFF. The variable domain in full, with the rest retrieved from reference TRBV29-1 and TRBJ1-1, is SAVISQKPSRDICQRGTSLTIQCQVDSQVTMMFWYRQQPGQSLTLIATANQGSEATYESGFVIDKFPISRPNLTFSTLTVSNMSPEDSSIYLCSVAVTEAFFGQGTRLTVV.